This TCR beta chain was observed in a study of human T cells and chemical hapten exposure. As to time point: patch test 3, about 24 weeks after DPC sensitization. Stated treatment: therapeutic diphenylcyclopropenone sensitization with weekly scalp DPC. Original processing notes: Sample TCR counts, which ranged from about 23,224 to 700,000, had a median of approximately 100,000. TCRdb analysed the RACE reads with MiXCR anew, one entry per CDR3 protein. These V and J calls derive from TCRdb rather than the authors' analysis. The sample consists of about 76,000 distinct CDR3 sequences, approximately 12% of them appearing once. Source: whole blood, taken in connection with sensitization to the hapten diphenylcyclopropenone (DPC). The TCR was taken from a woman aged 45-59 years with alopecia areata. Some clones in this sample may be carry-over from other donors' samples.

CDR3 nucleotides: TGCAGCGCCAGGGGACAGGGGCTAACTGAAGCTTTCTTT. The encoded protein is CSARGQGLTEAFF. The gene calls are TRBV29-1 and TRBJ1-1; TRBD1 matches 10 bases. V was clipped by 7 bases and J by 5 bases; unmatched bases: 7. This CDR3 comprises 13 residues. Germline V CDR1 and CDR2: SQVTM, ANQGSEA.